Listed below are T cell receptor beta chains from one sample, sequenced in a study of cytomegalovirus exposure and HLA in healthy donors. Profiled with immunoSEQ multiplex PCR; TCRdb holds only in-frame clones, not every one. The sample lists more than 130,000 clones; around nine tenths were seen once. The sequencing sample was made of PBMCs. These receptor sequences come from a woman under 30 in good health and CMV-seropositive. Each CDR3 is given with its conserved first and last residue. The D gene is left open where the match is weak. The size of a clone is reported for some rows only, either as once, few or many, or as a class for expanded clones.

V: TRBV27; size: NA; J: TRBJ2-7; D: NA; DNA: TGTGCCAGCAGTAGGTTCGCCCGGGACGAGCAGTACTTC; CDR3: CASSRFARDEQYF
V: TRBV4-2; size: NA; J: TRBJ1-1; D: NA; DNA: TGTGCCAGCAGCCAAGATGGGAGGTACACTGAAGCTTTCTTT; CDR3: CASSQDGRYTEAFF
V: TRBV7-9; size: NA; J: TRBJ2-7; D: NA; DNA: TGTGCCAGCAGCCACCCCATGAGTCGGGGTACCGAGCAGTACTTC; CDR3: CASSHPMSRGTEQYF
V: TRBV27; size: NA; J: TRBJ1-1; D: NA; DNA: TGTGCCAGCAGTACCGGACAGCCGAACACTGAAGCTTTCTTT; CDR3: CASSTGQPNTEAFF
V: TRBV5-1; size: NA; J: TRBJ2-5; D: NA; DNA: TGCGCCAGCAGCTTGGCCCCTTCGAGCAGGGAGACCCAGTACTTC; CDR3: CASSLAPSSRETQYF
V: TRBV7-2; size: NA; J: TRBJ2-7; D: NA; DNA: TGTGCCAGCAGCTTAGAGCTCGGGGTCTACGAGCAGTACTTC; CDR3: CASSLELGVYEQYF
V: TRBV28; size: NA; J: TRBJ2-7; D: NA; DNA: TGTGCCAGCAGTTTCGGTTCACAGGGCGTCAACGAGCAGTACTTC; CDR3: CASSFGSQGVNEQYF
V: TRBV5-4; size: NA; J: TRBJ2-7; D: NA; DNA: TGTGCCAGCAGCGCGGGCAGGTCCTACGAGCAGTACTTC; CDR3: CASSAGRSYEQYF
V: TRBV6-6; size: NA; J: TRBJ2-7; D: NA; DNA: TGTGCCAGCAGTTACTCGGTAGGGAGAGGCGACGAGCAGTACTTC; CDR3: CASSYSVGRGDEQYF
V: TRBV5-1; size: NA; J: TRBJ1-4; D: TRBD1; DNA: TGCGCCAGCAGGGGGACAGGGGGTGAAAAACTGTTTTTT; CDR3: CASRGTGGEKLFF
V: TRBV5-4; size: NA; J: TRBJ1-1; D: NA; DNA: TGTGCCAGCAGCTTGGCCGATGGAAGGGGGAACACTGAAGCTTTCTTT; CDR3: CASSLADGRGNTEAFF
V: TRBV5-1; size: NA; J: TRBJ1-2; D: TRBD1; DNA: TGCGCCAGCAGCTTGGGGGCAGGGGGCGACTATGGCTACACCTTC; CDR3: CASSLGAGGDYGYTF
V: TRBV10-3; size: NA; J: TRBJ1-4; D: NA; DNA: TGTGCCATCAGTGAACGGGGGGCTGGTGAAAAACTGTTTTTT; CDR3: CAISERGAGEKLFF
V: TRBV28; size: few; J: TRBJ1-1; D: TRBD1; DNA: TGTGCCAGCAGCTACAAGGTCGGGACAGGGTACACTGAAGCTTTCTTT; CDR3: CASSYKVGTGYTEAFF
V: TRBV9; size: once; J: TRBJ1-1; D: NA; DNA: TGTGCCAGCAGCGTAGACAGGGTGGGCACTGAAGCTTTCTTT; CDR3: CASSVDRVGTEAFF
V: TRBV11-3; size: few; J: TRBJ2-7; D: NA; DNA: TGTGCCAGCAGCTTTGGCTTTGACTCCTACGAGCAGTACTTC; CDR3: CASSFGFDSYEQYF
V: TRBV29-1; size: few; J: TRBJ1-1; D: TRBD1; DNA: TGCAGCGTTGGGCGGACAGGGGAAGCTTTCTTT; CDR3: CSVGRTGEAFF
V: TRBV5-1; size: NA; J: TRBJ2-1; D: NA; DNA: TGCGCCAGCAGCTTGGTCGCGGCAGGGGCCTACAATGAGCAGTTCTTC; CDR3: CASSLVAAGAYNEQFF
V: TRBV7-6; size: NA; J: TRBJ2-1; D: TRBD2; DNA: TGTGCCAGCAGCTTAAGTGGCGGGGGGCGCGGAGAGGAGCAGTTCTTC; CDR3: CASSLSGGGRGEEQFF
V: TRBV7-2; size: NA; J: TRBJ2-1; D: TRBD2; DNA: TGTGCCAGCAGCTCCTGGACTAGTAGGTCCTACAATGAGCAGTTCTTC; CDR3: CASSSWTSRSYNEQFF
V: TRBV27; size: NA; J: TRBJ1-6; D: NA; DNA: TGTGCCAGCAGGCCACAGGCACTCACGGGCAATTCACCCCTCCACTTT; CDR3: CASRPQALTGNSPLHF
V: TRBV4-1; size: NA; J: TRBJ2-3; D: TRBD1; DNA: TGCGCCAGCAGCCAAGGACAGGGCCTGAGCACAGATACGCAGTATTTT; CDR3: CASSQGQGLSTDTQYF
V: TRBV6-1; size: NA; J: TRBJ1-5; D: TRBD1; DNA: TGTGCCAGCAGTGAGACAGGGTCGAGCAATCAGCCCCAGCATTTT; CDR3: CASSETGSSNQPQHF
V: TRBV4-3; size: NA; J: TRBJ2-3; D: NA; DNA: TGCGCCAGCAGCCAACAGCACAGGGGCACAGATACGCAGTATTTT; CDR3: CASSQQHRGTDTQYF
V: TRBV6-1; size: NA; J: TRBJ2-3; D: TRBD2; DNA: TGTGCCAGCAGTGAAAGCCCTAGCGGGGGCACAGATACGCAGTATTTT; CDR3: CASSESPSGGTDTQYF
V: TRBV5-8; size: NA; J: TRBJ2-5; D: NA; DNA: TGTGCCAGCAGCAGGACAGTTCTCTTACTCCCCCAAGAGACCCAGTACTTC; CDR3: CASSRTVLLLPQETQYF
V: TRBV27; size: NA; J: TRBJ1-6; D: NA; DNA: TGTGCCAGCAGTAGGCCCGGGGGGGGATCACCCCTCCACTTT; CDR3: CASSRPGGGSPLHF
V: TRBV27; size: NA; J: TRBJ1-2; D: TRBD1; DNA: TGTGCCAGCGGCTGGACAGGGGGCTCCTATGGCTACACCTTC; CDR3: CASGWTGGSYGYTF
V: TRBV7-9; size: NA; J: TRBJ2-2; D: TRBD2; DNA: TGTGCCAGCAGGCTTAGTGCGGGAGTGAACACCGGGGAGCTGTTTTTT; CDR3: CASRLSAGVNTGELFF
V: TRBV19; size: NA; J: TRBJ1-5; D: TRBD1; DNA: TGTGCCAGCTCCAGACAGGGTCGGCAGCCCCAGCATTTT; CDR3: CASSRQGRQPQHF
V: TRBV28; size: NA; J: TRBJ2-1; D: TRBD1; DNA: TGTGCCAGCAGCTCCGGACAGGGGCCTCGGTACAATGAGCAGTTCTTC; CDR3: CASSSGQGPRYNEQFF
V: TRBV27; size: NA; J: TRBJ1-6; D: NA; DNA: TGTGCCAGCAGTTTCACAGGGCGCAATTCACCCCTCCACTTT; CDR3: CASSFTGRNSPLHF
V: TRBV7-2; size: NA; J: TRBJ2-3; D: TRBD2; DNA: TGTGCCAGCAGCTCCGGGACTAGGGATACGCAGTATTTT; CDR3: CASSSGTRDTQYF
V: TRBV10-1; size: NA; J: TRBJ2-1; D: TRBD2; DNA: TGCGCCAGCAGTGAGTCCGGGCTAGCGGGAACTGAGCAGTTCTTC; CDR3: CASSESGLAGTEQFF
V: TRBV27; size: NA; J: TRBJ1-1; D: NA; DNA: TGTGCCAGCAGTTTAGATAGGGGATGGACTGAAGCTTTCTTT; CDR3: CASSLDRGWTEAFF
V: TRBV5-1; size: NA; J: TRBJ2-1; D: TRBD2; DNA: TGCGCCAGCAGCTGGGGACTAGCGGGAGATGAGCAGTTCTTC; CDR3: CASSWGLAGDEQFF
V: TRBV29-1; size: NA; J: TRBJ1-1; D: NA; DNA: TGCAGCGCAAAAGGAGGTGGGACTGAAGCTTTCTTT; CDR3: CSAKGGGTEAFF
V: TRBV18; size: NA; J: TRBJ1-4; D: NA; DNA: TGTGCCAGCTCACCATTCAATCCAACTAATGAAAAACTGTTTTTT; CDR3: CASSPFNPTNEKLFF